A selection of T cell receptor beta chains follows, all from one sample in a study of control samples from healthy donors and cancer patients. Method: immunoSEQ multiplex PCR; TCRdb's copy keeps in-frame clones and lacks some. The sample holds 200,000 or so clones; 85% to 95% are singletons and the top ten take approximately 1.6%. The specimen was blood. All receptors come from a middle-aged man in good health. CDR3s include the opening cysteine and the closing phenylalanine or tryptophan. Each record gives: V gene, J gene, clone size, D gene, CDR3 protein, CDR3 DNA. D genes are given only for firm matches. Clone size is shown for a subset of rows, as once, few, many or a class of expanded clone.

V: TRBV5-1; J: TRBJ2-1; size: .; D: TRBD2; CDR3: CASSSGTSGGPWFF; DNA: TGCGCCAGCAGCTCCGGGACTAGCGGGGGTCCGTGGTTCTTC
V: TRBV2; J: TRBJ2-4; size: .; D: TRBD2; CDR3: CASTGEGLEENF; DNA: TGTGCCAGCACCGGGGAGGGTTTAGAGGAGAACTTC
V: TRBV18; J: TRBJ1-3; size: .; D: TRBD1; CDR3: CASSQGQGRSGNTIYF; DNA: TGTGCCAGCTCACAGGGACAGGGGCGCTCTGGAAACACCATATATTTT
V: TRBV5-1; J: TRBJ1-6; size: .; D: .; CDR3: CASSLNEGTGSPLHF; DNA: TGCGCCAGCAGCTTGAATGAAGGGACGGGATCACCCCTCCACTTT
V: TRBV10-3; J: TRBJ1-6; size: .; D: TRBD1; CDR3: CAISPGQGNSPLHF; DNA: TGTGCCATCAGCCCGGGACAGGGCAATTCACCCCTCCACTTT
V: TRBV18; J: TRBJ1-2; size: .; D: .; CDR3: CASSPGREYGYTF; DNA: TGTGCCAGCTCACCAGGGAGGGAATATGGCTACACCTTC
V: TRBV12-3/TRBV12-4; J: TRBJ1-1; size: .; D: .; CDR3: CASRRDSEAFF; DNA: TGTGCCAGCAGGCGTGATAGCGAAGCTTTCTTT
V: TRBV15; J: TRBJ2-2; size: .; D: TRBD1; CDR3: CATSSQRQGNTGELFF; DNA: TGTGCCACCAGCAGCCAACGACAGGGAAACACCGGGGAGCTGTTTTTT
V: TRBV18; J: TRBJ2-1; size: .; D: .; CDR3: CASSPSGGAGGEQFF; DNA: TGTGCCAGCTCACCCTCTGGGGGCGCAGGTGGTGAGCAGTTCTTC
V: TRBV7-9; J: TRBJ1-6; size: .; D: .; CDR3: CASSLVGGDSPLHF; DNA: TGTGCCAGCAGCTTAGTTGGCGGTGATTCACCCCTCCACTTT
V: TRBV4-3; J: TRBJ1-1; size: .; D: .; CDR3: CASSQSYTGGTEAFF; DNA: TGCGCCAGCAGCCAGTCTTATACGGGGGGCACTGAAGCTTTCTTT
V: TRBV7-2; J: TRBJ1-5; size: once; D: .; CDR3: CASSFATGSNQPQHF; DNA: TGTGCCAGCAGCTTCGCGACGGGAAGCAATCAGCCCCAGCATTTT
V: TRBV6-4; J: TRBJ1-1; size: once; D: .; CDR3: CASSESGDTEAFF; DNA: TGTGCCAGCAGTGAGTCGGGGGACACTGAAGCTTTCTTT
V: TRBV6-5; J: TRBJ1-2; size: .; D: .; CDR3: CASSLTLGGGGYTF; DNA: TGTGCCAGCAGCCTAACCCTCGGAGGAGGGGGCTACACCTTC
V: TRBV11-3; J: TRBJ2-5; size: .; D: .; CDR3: CASSPGGKQETQYF; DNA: TGTGCCAGCAGCCCCGGGGGAAAGCAAGAGACCCAGTACTTC
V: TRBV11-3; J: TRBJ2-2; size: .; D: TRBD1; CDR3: CASSSWTGGINGELFF; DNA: TGTGCCAGCAGCTCCTGGACAGGGGGCATCAACGGGGAGCTGTTTTTT
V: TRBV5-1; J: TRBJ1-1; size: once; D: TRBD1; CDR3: CASSILQGGTEAFF; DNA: TGCGCCAGCAGCATCCTACAGGGGGGCACTGAAGCTTTCTTT
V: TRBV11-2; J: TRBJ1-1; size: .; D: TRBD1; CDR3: CASSLQGANTEAFF; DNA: TGTGCCAGCAGCTTGCAGGGGGCGAACACTGAAGCTTTCTTT
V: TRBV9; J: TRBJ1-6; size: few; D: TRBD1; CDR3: CASSPRDRPNSPLHF; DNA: TGTGCCAGCAGCCCCCGGGACAGACCTAATTCACCCCTCCACTTT
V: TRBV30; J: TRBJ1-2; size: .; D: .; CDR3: CALTVKTNYGYTF; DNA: TGTGCCTTGACAGTCAAAACTAACTATGGCTACACCTTC
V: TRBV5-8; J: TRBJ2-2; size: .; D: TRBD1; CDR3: CASSYSGTGTHRGAVF; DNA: TGTGCCAGCAGCTACTCCGGGACAGGGACCCACCGGGGAGCTGTTTTT
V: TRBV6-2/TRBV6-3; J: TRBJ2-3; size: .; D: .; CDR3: CASSGFRDGRDTQYF; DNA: TGTGCCAGCAGCGGATTCAGGGACGGGCGGGATACGCAGTATTTT
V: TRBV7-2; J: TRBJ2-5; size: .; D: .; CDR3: CASSLEVVSVETQYF; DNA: TGTGCCAGCAGCTTAGAGGTCGTAAGCGTGGAGACCCAGTACTTC
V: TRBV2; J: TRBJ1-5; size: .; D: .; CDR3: CASRGDFNQPQHF; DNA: TGTGCCAGCAGGGGGGACTTCAATCAGCCCCAGCATTTT
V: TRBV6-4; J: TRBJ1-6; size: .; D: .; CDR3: CASSAASDNSPLHF; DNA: TGTGCCAGCAGTGCGGCCTCAGATAATTCACCCCTCCACTTT
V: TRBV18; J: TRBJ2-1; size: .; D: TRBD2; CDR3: CASSPSGRYNEQFF; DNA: TGTGCCAGCTCACCTAGCGGGAGGTACAATGAGCAGTTCTTC
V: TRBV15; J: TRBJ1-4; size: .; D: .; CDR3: CATSRAGEGNEKLFF; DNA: TGTGCCACCAGCAGAGCTGGGGAGGGCAATGAAAAACTGTTTTTT